Following are 30 T cell receptor beta chains from one sample sequenced in a study of cytomegalovirus exposure and HLA in healthy donors. The PCR had 60 Vbeta and 13 Jbeta primers. TCRdb keeps only in-frame clones here, not all; method: immunoSEQ multiplex PCR. Here the sample spans 90,000 to 110,000 clones, approximately 83% being singletons. Sequenced: PBMCs. Receptor source: a man in his late teens or twenties in good health and CMV-seronegative.

This sequence joins TRBV19 and TRBJ2-3, with D maybe TRBD2 (5 bases). The CDR3 is 15 residues long. The ends were cut back, 3 bases at V and 4 bases at J, with 14 bases in the middle. Germline-derived CDR1 and CDR2 are LNHDA and SQIVND (reference sequence). The CDR3 DNA follows: TGTGCCAGTAGTATCCAGCCGGGAAAGTCAGATACGCAGTATTTT. As protein: CASSIQPGKSDTQYF.

The chain carries TRBV19 and TRBJ2-7; D is possibly TRBD1 (7 bases). The CDR3 is 15 residues long. Trimming removed 7 bases at V and 8 bases at J, with 24 bases between. From germline, CDR1 is LNHDA and CDR2 SQIVND (reference sequence). The CDR3 sequence is CASTTPQGGTTQQYF. CDR3 nucleotides: TGTGCCAGTACCACGCCCCAGGGGGGTACTACGCAGCAGTACTTC.

The chain uses TRBV7-6 and TRBJ1-5; 9 nucleotides match TRBD1. V lost 5 bases and J lost 0; bases outside the gene matches: 11. The CDR3 has 18 residues. The germline gives CDR1 SGHVS, CDR2 FNYEAQ. CDR3 in DNA: TGTGCCAGCAGCACCGGGACAGGGAGGGGATATAGCAATCAGCCCCAGCATTTT. Translated: CASSTGTGRGYSNQPQHF.

The CDR3 spells CASTSPGQGATYSYEQYF. The DNA of the CDR3 is TGTGCCAGCACCTCCCCGGGACAGGGGGCTACTTACTCCTACGAGCAGTACTTC. The chain couples TRBV7-2 to TRBJ2-7, with 12 bases fitting TRBD1. The ends lost 7 bases at V and 0 bases at J; junction bases unmatched: 13. Germline CDR1 reads SGHTA; CDR2 reads FQGNSA. The CDR3 spans 18 residues.

This clone is a singleton in its sample. V usage is TRBV4-2 and J usage is TRBJ2-2; 7 nucleotides line up with TRBD1. Trimming removed 0 bases from V and 4 bases from J; junction bases left unmatched: 2. Germline assignment: CDR1 LGHNA and CDR2 YNFKEQ. The CDR3 spans 15 residues. CDR3 in amino acids: CASSQEAGGTGELFF. In DNA form, the CDR3 reads TGTGCCAGCAGCCAAGAAGCAGGGGGCACCGGGGAGCTGTTTTTT.

This clone was detected only once. This rearrangement joins TRBV6-4 to TRBJ2-3; TRBD1 matches 7 bases. V trimming: 7 bases; J trimming: 0 bases; junction bases outside the gene matches: 10. Germline values: CDR1 MRHNA, CDR2 SNTAGT. The CDR3 is made up of 16 amino acids. The CDR3 here is CASILKGQKSTDTQYF. The CDR3 DNA is TGTGCCAGCATTTTAAAGGGACAGAAGAGCACAGATACGCAGTATTTT.

The rearrangement uses TRBV10-3 and TRBJ2-7; 9 positions match TRBD2. Germline V gene lookup returns CDR1 ENHRY and CDR2 SYGVKD. The CDR3 loop spans 14 amino acids. V lost 2 bases to trimming and J lost 6 bases; unmatched junction nucleotides: 5. The CDR3 here is CAISELAGYAEQYF. DNA of the CDR3: TGTGCCATCAGTGAGCTAGCGGGATATGCCGAGCAGTACTTC.

The gene calls are TRBV7-9 and TRBJ1-2; D may be TRBD1 (5 bases). Germline CDR1 is SEHNR and CDR2 is FQNEAQ (reference sequence). V lost 7 bases to trimming and J lost 3 bases, with 15 bases between them. There are 14 residues in the CDR3. CDR3 protein: CASTKGVMDYGYTF. The CDR3 DNA reads as TGTGCCAGCACCAAAGGGGTTATGGACTATGGCTACACCTTC.

The rearrangement uses TRBV5-4 and TRBJ2-2, with 10 bases aligning to TRBD2. Trimming cost V 4 bases and J 6 bases; bases outside gene matches: 9. The CDR3 is made up of 16 amino acids. The germline V gene has CDR1 SGHNT and CDR2 YYREEE (reference sequence). The CDR3 spells CASSRPLAGAAGELFF. DNA for the CDR3: TGTGCCAGCAGCCGACCCCTAGCGGGAGCTGCCGGGGAGCTGTTTTTT.

The V call is TRBV19, the J call TRBJ2-3; tentative D call: TRBD1 (5 bases). Trimming removed 5 bases from V and 2 bases from J, with 11 bases in between. The CDR3 covers 14 residues. CDR1 LNHDA and CDR2 SQIVND come from the germline V gene (reference sequence). CDR3 in amino acids: CASSRRVVTDTQYF. CDR3 bases: TGTGCCAGTAGTCGCAGGGTAGTCACAGATACGCAGTATTTT. Filled out from reference TRBV19 and TRBJ2-3, the complete variable domain reads DGGITQSPKYLFRKEGQNVTLSCEQNLNHDAMYWYRQDPGQGLRLIYYSQIVNDFQKGDIAEGYSVSREKKESFPLTVTSAQKNPTAFYLCASSRRVVTDTQYFGPGTRLTVL.

This rearrangement joins TRBV6-5 to TRBJ2-2, with 12 bases matching TRBD2. After removal of 9 bases from V and 4 bases from J, the junction contained 6 bases not matched to a gene. The CDR3 is 15 residues long. Germline V lookup: CDR1 MNHEY, CDR2 SVGAGI. The CDR3 sequence: CASRPTSGSTGELFF. Here the CDR3 DNA reads TGTGCCAGTCGTCCGACTAGCGGGAGCACCGGGGAGCTGTTTTTT.

A note on this clone: A read error may be the cause here, since a much bigger clone is one base away. V usage is TRBV5-1 and J usage is TRBJ2-7, with 7 bases that match TRBD1. In germline, CDR1 is SGHRS, CDR2 YFSETQ. CDR3 length equals 15 residues. The CDR3 reads CASGLRPGTVDEQYF. The CDR3 DNA sequence: TGCGCCAGCGGCTTGAGACCCGGGACAGTGGACGAGCAGTACTTC.

V and J are TRBV25-1 and TRBJ1-5; D unresolved. The CDR3 has 14 residues. Per germline, CDR1 MGHDK and CDR2 SYGVNS. Between the trimmed V and J ends, which lost 7 bases and 3 bases, there was a span of 13 bases. CDR3 sequence (DNA): TGTGCCAGCAAAAAGGCCGGAGACAATCAGCCCCAGCATTTT. Translation: CASKKAGDNQPQHF. Supplemented by reference TRBV25-1 and TRBJ1-5, the full variable domain reads EADIYQTPRYLVIGTGKKITLECSQTMGHDKMYWYQQDPGMELHLIHYSYGVNSTEKGDLSSESTVSRIRTEHFPLTLESARPSHTSQYLCASKKAGDNQPQHFGDGTRLSIL.

This clone was recorded once. The V call is TRBV27, the J call TRBJ2-2; possible D gene TRBD1, 6 bases. The V end was cut by 10 bases, the J end by 3 bases, with 15 bases between. The length of the CDR3 is 14 residues. Germline loops: CDR1 MNHEY, CDR2 SMNVEV (reference sequence). The CDR3 DNA follows: TGTGCCACCGGAAGGACAGTTTACACCGGGGAGCTGTTTTTT. It translates to CATGRTVYTGELFF.

V usage is TRBV9 and J usage is TRBJ2-3; a possible D gene is TRBD1 (6 bases). Germline lookup yields CDR1 SGDLS and CDR2 YYNGEE. Trimming stripped 3 bases from V and 4 bases from J, with 15 bases between. This CDR3 spans 15 amino acids. The CDR3 region has the DNA TGTGCCAGCAGCGCCCCCACAGGGTTAGCAGATACGCAGTATTTT. Protein sequence: CASSAPTGLADTQYF.

The V and J genes are TRBV4-3 and TRBJ2-3; maybe TRBD2 (6 bases). Between the trimmed V and J ends, which lost 0 bases and 2 bases, there was a span of 30 bases. This CDR3 has 22 residues. CDR1 and CDR2 from the germline V gene are LGHNA and YSLEER. CDR3 sequence: CASSQERGESGGPAPHTDTQYF. CDR3 nucleotide sequence: TGCGCCAGCAGCCAAGAGAGAGGAGAGTCCGGGGGTCCGGCGCCCCACACAGATACGCAGTATTTT.

The V and J genes are TRBV5-1 and TRBJ1-2; D remains ambiguous. The CDR3 spans 14 residues. CDR1 and CDR2 (germline): SGHRS, YFSETQ. V lost 1 base and J lost 4, with 11 bases in between. As DNA, the CDR3 is TGCGCCAGCAGCTTGAGCCTCGGCGGCTATGGCTACACCTTC. It encodes CASSLSLGGYGYTF.

This clone was found a few times. In nucleotides, the CDR3 is TGTGCCAGCAGCCAAGGAGTCTCGTGGCAGGGGAACACTGAAGCTTTCTTT. Its translation is CASSQGVSWQGNTEAFF. The chain employs TRBV4-2 and TRBJ1-1, with TRBD1 as a possible D gene (5 bases). The germline V and J ends were trimmed by 1 base and 1 base, with 16 bases remaining between them. CDR1 is LGHNA, CDR2 YNFKEQ, per germline. CDR3 length: 17 amino acids.

V usage is TRBV28 and J usage is TRBJ1-5; possibly TRBD1 for D (6 bases). CDR3 size: 12 residues. Germline V lookup: CDR1 MDHEN, CDR2 SYDVKM. The V end lost 8 bases, the J end lost 7 bases, and 12 bases lay between the germline ends. The CDR3 nucleotides are TGTGCCAGCGGGACACTGGGCCAGCCCCAGCATTTT. This gives the protein CASGTLGQPQHF.

The chain combines TRBV19 with TRBJ2-3; TRBD2 might be the D (5 bases). CDR3 length equals 13 residues. The germline CDR1 and CDR2 sequences are LNHDA and SQIVND (reference sequence). V was trimmed by 1 base and J by 4 bases, leaving 6 bases between them. The CDR3 bases are TGTGCCAGTAGTATAGGAGGGTCAGATACGCAGTATTTT. Protein: CASSIGGSDTQYF.

The rearrangement links TRBV5-4 to TRBJ1-2; no firm D call. CDR3 length: 15 amino acids. Germline V lookup: CDR1 SGHNT, CDR2 YYREEE (reference sequence). V was pared by 0 bases and J by 6 bases, with 15 bases between. DNA for the CDR3: TGTGCCAGCAGCTTGGATGGATCGGGTTACCATGGCTACACCTTC. It yields the protein CASSLDGSGYHGYTF.

The V gene is TRBV5-1, the J gene TRBJ2-5, with a tentative D call TRBD2 (5 bases). The V gene lost 7 bases and the J gene lost 4 bases, with 17 bases spanning the gap. In germline, CDR1 is SGHRS, CDR2 YFSETQ. The CDR3 length is 14 residues. CDR3 region: CASAPGIYGETQYF. The DNA of the CDR3 is TGCGCCAGCGCCCCCGGGATCTACGGAGAGACCCAGTACTTC. Full variable domain (outside the CDR3, taken from reference TRBV5-1 and TRBJ2-5): KAGVTQTPRYLIKTRGQQVTLSCSPISGHRSVSWYQQTPGQGLQFLFEYFSETQRNKGNFPGRFSGRQFSNSRSEMNVSTLELGDSALYLCASAPGIYGETQYFGPGTRLLVL.

As to this clone: The same CDR3 can be traced to other DNA sequences in this sample. The chain recombines TRBV7-9 with TRBJ2-7; D remains ambiguous. V was pared by 5 bases and J by 4 bases, with 12 bases between. The length of the CDR3 is 13 residues. Germline values: CDR1 SEHNR, CDR2 FQNEAQ (reference sequence). The CDR3 nucleotides are TGTGCCAGCAGCCCTGGGCAACTTTACGAGCAGTACTTC. This gives the protein CASSPGQLYEQYF.

The J gene is TRBJ1-6, the V gene TRBV7-9, with TRBD1 identical over 8 bases. J lost 7 bases, V lost 1 base, and 3 bases had no gene match. Germline values: CDR1 SEHNR, CDR2 FQNEAQ (reference sequence). This CDR3 is 15 amino acids long. The CDR3 bases are TGTGCCAGCAGCTTAGGCGCAGGGGGCAATTCACCCCTCCACTTT. As protein: CASSLGAGGNSPLHF.

This chain uses TRBV27 with TRBJ2-7; 11 bases are shared with TRBD2. J lost 3 bases, V lost 4 bases, and 5 bases had no gene match. CDR1 is MNHEY, CDR2 SMNVEV, per germline (reference sequence). The CDR3 sequence is 15 residues long. The CDR3 DNA reads as TGTGCCAGCAGTTCGCTAGCGGGGGGATTCTACGAGCAGTACTTC. As protein: CASSSLAGGFYEQYF.

This clone was seen repeatedly, ten times or more. CDR3 region: CASSQESPPEGQPQHF. DNA for the CDR3: TGTGCCAGCAGCCAAGAGTCACCGCCAGAGGGTCAGCCCCAGCATTTT. This chain connects TRBV4-2 to TRBJ1-5; D is ambiguous. The CDR3 sequence is 16 residues long. The germline V and J ends were trimmed by 0 bases and 6 bases, with 15 bases remaining between them. Germline assignment: CDR1 LGHNA and CDR2 YNFKEQ.

CDR3 coding DNA: TGTGCCAGCAGCTTAATTCGCGGCGCCCACTCTAGATATGGCTACACCTTC. Protein sequence: CASSLIRGAHSRYGYTF. The rearrangement links TRBV7-9 to TRBJ1-2, with D hard to call. There are 17 residues in the CDR3. Germline assignment: CDR1 SEHNR and CDR2 FQNEAQ (reference sequence). Trimming cost V 2 bases and J 5 bases, with 21 bases left between them.

The table lists this clone with a count of one. V and J are TRBV30 and TRBJ2-7; perhaps TRBD2 as D (6 bases). The CDR3 runs to 13 residues. Germline V lookup: CDR1 GTSNPN, CDR2 SVGIG (reference sequence). Trimming shortened V by 8 bases and J by 0 bases, and 14 bases separated the two germline ends. CDR3 nucleotides: TGTGCCCGACAAACGGGGGACTCCTACGAGCAGTACTTC. As protein: CARQTGDSYEQYF.

The chain couples TRBV19 to TRBJ1-5, with D possibly TRBD1 on 6 matching bases. Germline CDR1 LNHDA, CDR2 SQIVND (reference sequence). V lost 0 bases, J lost 2 bases, and 8 bases lay in between. The CDR3 loop spans 15 amino acids. The chain's CDR3 is CASSIEAGGNQPQHF. CDR3 coding DNA: TGTGCCAGTAGTATAGAGGCAGGGGGCAATCAGCCCCAGCATTTT. The full variable domain, in which reference TRBV19 and TRBJ1-5 provide the parts outside the CDR3, is DGGITQSPKYLFRKEGQNVTLSCEQNLNHDAMYWYRQDPGQGLRLIYYSQIVNDFQKGDIAEGYSVSREKKESFPLTVTSAQKNPTAFYLCASSIEAGGNQPQHFGDGTRLSIL.

V and J are TRBV7-2 and TRBJ2-1; TRBD2 matches 13 bases. Germline V CDR1 and CDR2: SGHTA, FQGNSA. The CDR3 covers 16 residues. The J segment lost 0 bases and the V segment lost 4 bases, leaving 0 bases of the junction unmatched. Here the CDR3 reads CASSWTSGSSYNEQFF. The CDR3 DNA reads as TGTGCCAGCAGCTGGACTAGCGGGAGCTCCTACAATGAGCAGTTCTTC.